Following are 28 T cell receptor beta chains from one sample sequenced in a study of spatial heterogeneity in lung cancer. Time point defined: sample taken at primary tumor resection. Each CDR3 protein is one row after TCRdb ran MiXCR on the 5' RACE reads. The sample shows around 95,000 distinct CDR3 sequences, 4.4% of them seen only once. Their specific antigens are unknown. Overall study results and limits: Counts that tracked tumor mutation counts were those of expanded intratumoral alpha and beta TCRs.

The sequencing used lung tumor tissue, collected at surgery. The receptors here all came from a male donor with early-stage non-small cell lung cancer.

Many counts were recorded for this clonotype. The J gene is TRBJ1-4, the V gene TRBV7-2, with a possible D match to TRBD1 (5 bases). The CDR3 is made up of 14 amino acids. Trimming pared 6 bases from V and 8 bases from J, leaving 16 bases between. Germline lookup yields CDR1 SGHTA and CDR2 FQGNSA. In DNA, the CDR3 is TGTGCCAGCAGAACCGGGACGGAGGAAGAAAAACTGTTTTTT. This sequence encodes CASRTGTEEEKLFF.

Remarks on this clonotype: A much larger clone differs from this one at a single base, so this may be a read error. V and J are TRBV11-2 and TRBJ2-6; D unresolved. The germline CDR1 and CDR2 sequences are SGHAT and FQNNGV. The CDR3 is 15 amino acids. CDR3 sequence reads: CVSTPDLSGANVLTF. CDR3 nucleotide sequence: TGTGTCAGCACCCCGGATTTATCTGGGGCCAACGTCCTGACTTTC.

This clonotype showed up many times. At one end, the junction sequence differs from germline, possibly due to a read error. The V and J genes are TRBV20-1 and TRBJ1-1; D might be TRBD1 (5 bases). CDR1 DFQATT and CDR2 SNEGSKA come from the germline V gene (reference sequence). The CDR3 is made up of 11 amino acids. For the CDR3, the DNA is TGCAGGGGGAATTTCGGGGGAAATGCTCTCTTT. It specifies CRGNFGGNALF.

This clonotype showed up many times. The chain has TRBV29-1 and TRBJ2-7; D is possibly TRBD1 (6 bases). This CDR3 is 13 amino acids long. V dropped 4 bases and J dropped 6 bases, with 16 bases sitting between them. Looked up from germline, CDR1 is SQVTM and CDR2 is ANQGSEA. The CDR3 region has the DNA TGCAGCGTTGCCGGGGCAGGGGAAGGCGAGCAGTACTTC. This codes for CSVAGAGEGEQYF.

This clonotype was found many times. V gene TRBV12-3 or TRBV12-4 combines with J gene TRBJ2-4; 7 bases align to TRBD1. CDR3 length equals 11 residues. V gave up 8 bases and J gave up 9 bases; unmatched junction bases: 4. CDR3 sequence (DNA): TGTGCCAGCCGGGACAGAGGCATTCAGTACTTC. Its translation is CASRDRGIQYF.

The rearrangement uses TRBV20-1 and TRBJ1-1; 8 bases fit TRBD1. Germline loops: CDR1 DFQATT, CDR2 SNEGSKA (reference sequence). The CDR3 covers 15 residues. The trim removed 0 bases at V and 1 base at J, leaving 4 bases unmatched. The CDR3 region has the DNA TGCAGTGCTAGAGACGCCGGGACAGGGAACACTGAAGCTTTCTTT. It specifies CSARDAGTGNTEAFF.

V usage is TRBV5-4 and J usage is TRBJ2-7; 10 nucleotides agree with TRBD2. The V gene end was trimmed by 7 bases and the J gene end by 4 bases; junction bases not matched to a gene: 8. Germline V gene sequence: CDR1 SGHNT, CDR2 YYREEE (reference sequence). The CDR3 loop spans 14 amino acids. CDR3 region: CASGKAGGPYEQYF. CDR3 DNA sequence: TGTGCCAGCGGTAAAGCGGGAGGGCCGTACGAGCAGTACTTC.

This clonotype was seen many times. The chain links TRBV29-1 to TRBJ2-3; D possibly corresponds to TRBD2 (6 bases). The ends were cut back, 7 bases at V and 2 bases at J, with 13 bases in the middle. The CDR3 spans 13 residues. In germline, CDR1 is SQVTM, CDR2 ANQGSEA. CDR3 DNA: TGCAGCGGTGGGACTTATGACACAGATACGCAGTATTTT. Translation: CSGGTYDTDTQYF.

Turning to this clonotype: This clone may be a read error of a much larger clone one base away. The chain is built from TRBV18 and TRBJ1-5; the D gene is possibly TRBD1 (6 bases). The CDR3 totals 13 residues. Germline CDR1 KGHSH, CDR2 LQKENI. DNA for the CDR3: TGTGCCAGCTCAGGGGGCGGCAATCGGCCCCAGCATTTT. It is translated as CASSGGGNRPQHF.

This chain uses TRBV5-8 with TRBJ2-1; possibly TRBD2 for D (5 bases). There are 11 residues in the CDR3. Looked up from germline, CDR1 is SGHTS and CDR2 is YDEGEE. V lost 8 bases and J 15 bases, leaving 18 bases between the germline ends. DNA of the CDR3: TGTGCCAGTGAGGGCCCCCCGGAACGGTTCTTC. As protein: CASEGPPERFF.

J is TRBJ1-1 and V is TRBV27; no definite D call. Germline V gene lookup returns CDR1 MNHEY and CDR2 SMNVEV (reference sequence). This CDR3 contains 15 residues. Trimming took 5 bases from V and 0 from J, leaving 13 bases between them. CDR3 nucleotides: TGTGCCAGCAGTGCCAACAGCGTTCTGAACACTGAAGCTTTCTTT. It translates to CASSANSVLNTEAFF.

This clonotype appeared many times. The chain employs TRBV9 and TRBJ1-1, with TRBD1 matching over 8 bases. The CDR3 loop spans 14 amino acids. CDR1 SGDLS and CDR2 YYNGEE come from the germline V gene. Losses at the gene ends were 4 bases for V and 1 base for J; bases not matched to a gene: 3. DNA of the CDR3: TGTGCCAGCAGCCCCGGGACAGGGAACACTGAAGCTTTCTTT. It translates to CASSPGTGNTEAFF.

About this clonotype: This could be a read error, since a much larger clone is one nucleotide away. The chain links TRBV28 to TRBJ2-7; 7 nucleotides agree with TRBD1. J gave up 4 bases and V 8 bases, and 14 bases lay outside the gene matches. CDR1 and CDR2 (germline): MDHEN, SYDVKM. This CDR3 region has 15 residues. CDR3 in amino acids: CASCDPRGRFYEQYF. CDR3 nucleotides: TGTGCCAGCTGCGACCCAAGGGGGCGCTTTTACGAGCAGTACTTC.

Ten or more counts support this clonotype. The rearrangement joins TRBV27 to TRBJ2-1; D is possibly TRBD1 or TRBD2 (5 bases each). CDR3 size: 15 residues. Germline assignment: CDR1 MNHEY and CDR2 SMNVEV (reference sequence). Trimming took 5 bases from V and 6 from J, leaving 17 bases between them. The CDR3 DNA reads as TGTGCCAGCAGTACCGGGACCCGAGGAGGCAATGAGCAGTTCTTC. It codes for CASSTGTRGGNEQFF.

CDR3 nucleotides: TGTGCCAGCAGCGCCCCGGGGGCCACCTACGAGCAGTACTTC. It is translated as CASSAPGATYEQYF. This chain connects TRBV9 to TRBJ2-7; TRBD1 or TRBD2 may be the D gene (6 bases each). Germline assignment: CDR1 SGDLS and CDR2 YYNGEE. The CDR3 contains 14 residues. The V end was cut by 3 bases, the J end by 2 bases, with 12 bases between.

This clonotype was observed at least ten times. V gene TRBV29-1 combines with J gene TRBJ1-2; D unclear. Germline CDR1 SQVTM, CDR2 ANQGSEA. The CDR3 is 11 amino acids. The V and J ends lost 5 bases and 10 bases respectively, with 14 bases between them. The CDR3 loop is CSVRRSFSYTF. For the CDR3, the DNA is TGCAGCGTTAGGAGGAGCTTTTCCTACACCTTC.

In its sample, this clonotype is large (0.1 to 1%). V is TRBV7-2 and J is TRBJ1-4; 7 bases agree with TRBD1. CDR3 size: 16 residues. Germline lookup yields CDR1 SGHTA and CDR2 FQGNSA. The J segment lost 2 bases and the V segment lost 4 bases, leaving 7 bases of the junction unmatched. CDR3 amino acids: CASSSGGGYTNEKLFF. The CDR3 nucleotides read TGTGCCAGCAGCTCCGGAGGGGGCTATACTAATGAAAAACTGTTTTTT.

At least ten counts were recorded for this clonotype. The chain carries TRBV5-1 and TRBJ1-4; TRBD1 aligns across 7 bases. V was pared by 0 bases and J by 8 bases, with 7 bases of the junction left unmatched. This CDR3 is built from 15 residues. Germline lookup yields CDR1 SGHRS and CDR2 YFSETQ. The DNA of the CDR3 is TGCGCCAGCAGCTTGGCGGCAGGGGGTTCGGAAAAACTGTTTTTT. Protein: CASSLAAGGSEKLFF.

This clonotype has a count of ten or more. The chain links TRBV20-1 to TRBJ1-1; 7 nucleotides agree with TRBD1. The CDR3 runs to 13 residues. CDR1 is DFQATT, CDR2 SNEGSKA, per germline (reference sequence). V lost 7 bases, J lost 7 bases, and 12 bases stayed unmatched. The CDR3 sequence is CSEPTGFGGEAFF. Here the CDR3 DNA reads TGCAGTGAACCGACAGGGTTTGGGGGTGAAGCTTTCTTT.

The sample holds a few counts of this clonotype. The rearrangement links TRBV28 to TRBJ1-1, with no clear D. This CDR3 is 13 amino acids long. CDR1 MDHEN and CDR2 SYDVKM come from the germline V gene. V lost 6 bases and J lost 5, with 13 bases in between. This CDR3 is CASSFGVETEAFF. CDR3 nucleotides: TGTGCCAGCAGCTTCGGGGTGGAGACTGAAGCTTTCTTT. The full variable domain, completed using reference TRBV28 and TRBJ1-1, is DVKVTQSSRYLVKRTGEKVFLECVQDMDHENMFWYRQDPGLGLRLIYFSYDVKMKEKGDIPEGYSVSREKKERFSLILESASTNQTSMYLCASSFGVETEAFFGQGTRLTVV.

This chain connects TRBV7-9 to TRBJ2-3; the D gene is possibly TRBD2 (6 bases). Germline V CDR1 and CDR2: SEHNR, FQNEAQ (reference sequence). V was trimmed by 2 bases and J by 3 bases, leaving 9 bases between them. This CDR3 is 14 amino acids long. The CDR3 loop is CASSLRGSTDTQYF. The CDR3 region has the DNA TGTGCCAGCAGCTTACGGGGGAGTACAGATACGCAGTATTTT.

This clonotype was counted at least ten times. For the CDR3, the DNA is TGCAGTGTCTCCACCCCTGCCTACGAGCAGTACTTC. This codes for CSVSTPAYEQYF. The chain uses TRBV20-1 and TRBJ2-7; D remains ambiguous. This CDR3 comprises 12 residues. CDR1 is DFQATT, CDR2 SNEGSKA, per germline (reference sequence). V shed 7 bases and J shed 2 bases, with 12 bases lying between them.

The table lists this clonotype with many counts. The chain employs TRBV6-2 or TRBV6-3 and TRBJ2-7; maybe TRBD1 (6 bases). The V end lost 4 bases, the J end lost 0 bases, and 10 bases lay between the germline ends. Germline V gene lookup returns CDR1 MNHEY and CDR2 SVGEGT. CDR3 length equals 14 residues. The CDR3 spells CASSFTGFSYEQYF. The CDR3 DNA reads as TGTGCCAGCAGTTTCACAGGGTTCTCCTACGAGCAGTACTTC.

This clonotype was counted at least ten times. The CDR3 bases are TGTGCCAGCAGCCAGGTGGGTCAGCCCCAGCATTTT. Amino acids: CASSQVGQPQHF. This sequence joins TRBV7-9 and TRBJ1-5, with D uncertain. Germline lookup yields CDR1 SEHNR and CDR2 FQNEAQ (reference sequence). V lost 5 bases and J 6 bases, leaving 8 bases between the germline ends. The CDR3 is made up of 12 amino acids.

Only a few counts were recorded for this clonotype. The rearrangement links TRBV6-5 to TRBJ2-5; TRBD1 agrees at 9 bases. CDR1 is MNHEY, CDR2 SVGAGI, per germline. J gave up 5 bases and V 8 bases, and 3 bases lay outside the gene matches. CDR3 length: 12 residues. The CDR3: CASGDRDETQYF. The CDR3, as DNA: TGTGCCAGCGGGGACAGGGACGAGACCCAGTACTTC.

This clonotype was found many times. This chain joins TRBV7-7 and TRBJ1-5, with D tentatively TRBD1 (5 bases). CDR3 size: 15 residues. Trimming left V 3 bases short and J 5 bases short, with 14 bases between. The germline V gene encodes CDR1 SSHAT and CDR2 FNYEAQ (reference sequence). In DNA form, the CDR3 reads TGTGCCAGCAGCTTGGAAAGGGGAGTTGATCAGCCCCAGCATTTT. It specifies CASSLERGVDQPQHF.

The chain combines TRBV3-1 with TRBJ2-1; D gene uncertain. The germline gives CDR1 LGHDT, CDR2 YNNKEL (reference sequence). CDR3 length: 14 residues. V was shortened by 8 bases and J by 0 bases, with 11 bases between the two germline ends. The CDR3 DNA is TGTGCCAGCGGCGATCAAAGCTCCTACAATGAGCAGTTCTTC. Translated: CASGDQSSYNEQFF.

In its sample, this clonotype was seen once. This sequence may be a read error, since a much larger clone differs from it by one base. In this CDR3 the conserved last residue, phenylalanine or tryptophan, is missing, so a read error is likely. The chain is built from TRBV5-1 and TRBJ2-1; possible D gene TRBD1, 6 bases. Per germline, CDR1 SGHRS and CDR2 YFSETQ. Trimming removed 6 bases from V and 6 bases from J, with 13 bases in between. This CDR3 has 13 residues. As DNA, the CDR3 is TGCGCCAGCAACCGGGACACCTCCAATGAGCAGTTCTCC. As protein: CASNRDTSNEQFS.